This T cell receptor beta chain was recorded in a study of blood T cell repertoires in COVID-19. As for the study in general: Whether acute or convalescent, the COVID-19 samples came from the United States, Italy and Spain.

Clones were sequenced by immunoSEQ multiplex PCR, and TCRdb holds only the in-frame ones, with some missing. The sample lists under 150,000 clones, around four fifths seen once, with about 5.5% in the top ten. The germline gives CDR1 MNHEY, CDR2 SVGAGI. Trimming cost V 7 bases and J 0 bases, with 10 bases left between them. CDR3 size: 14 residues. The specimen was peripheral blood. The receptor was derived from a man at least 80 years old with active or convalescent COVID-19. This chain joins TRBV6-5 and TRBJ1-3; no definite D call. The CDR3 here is CASTEQYSGNTIYF. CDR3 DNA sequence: TGTGCCAGCACCGAACAGTACTCTGGAAACACCATATATTTT.